Shown below are 27 T cell receptor beta chains from a single sample sequenced in a study of patients and donors after allogeneic stem cell transplantation. TCRdb reprocessed the RT-PCR reads with MiXCR, giving one entry per CDR3 protein. This table has tens of thousands of distinct CDR3 sequences, less than 45% appearing once. Sequences were obtained from blood, either unsorted or a sorted T cell fraction (not recorded which). All receptors come from a human donor who was either an allogeneic HSCT recipient or a stem cell or donor lymphocyte infusion donor (not recorded which). It is not recorded whose cells these are; they may come from a transplant donor.

This clonotype was found a few times. This chain joins TRBV12-3 or TRBV12-4 and TRBJ1-2; D perhaps matches TRBD1 (6 bases). The CDR3 is made up of 13 amino acids. V lost 3 bases and J 7 bases, leaving 12 bases between the germline ends. This CDR3 reads CASSFGQGLGYTF. The CDR3 DNA sequence: TGTGCCAGCAGTTTCGGGCAGGGGCTTGGCTACACCTTC.

CDR3 coding DNA: TGTGCCAGCAGTCTCTCGGAGGGGAGACACCAGACCCAGTACTTC. This encodes CASSLSEGRHQTQYF. J is TRBJ2-5 and V is TRBV5-4; TRBD2 is a possible D gene (6 bases). CDR3 size: 15 residues. From germline, CDR1 is SGHNT and CDR2 YYREEE (reference sequence). V lost 5 bases, J lost 6 bases, and 20 bases lay in between.

In this sample, this clonotype turned up a few times. The chain combines TRBV6-2 or TRBV6-3 with TRBJ2-4, with D unclear. The CDR3 loop spans 15 amino acids. V lost 8 bases and J 1 base, leaving 15 bases between the germline ends. Germline CDR1 is MNHEY and CDR2 is SVGEGT. As DNA, the CDR3 is TGTGCCAGCCGCGGAGATCCAGTCGCCAAAAACATTCAGTACTTC. Its protein product is CASRGDPVAKNIQYF.

The chain links TRBV6-1 to TRBJ1-2, with D possibly matching TRBD1 (6 bases). This CDR3 region has 14 residues. Looked up from germline, CDR1 is MNHNS and CDR2 is SASEGT. V was trimmed by 5 bases and J by 7 bases, leaving 17 bases between them. This CDR3 is CASSQPGHGIGYTF. The CDR3 DNA reads as TGTGCCAGCAGTCAACCGGGACATGGAATTGGCTACACCTTC.

This clonotype has just a few counts. The rearrangement links TRBV7-2 to TRBJ2-3; no reliable D call. The CDR3 runs to 14 residues. Germline CDR1 and CDR2: SGHTA and FQGNSA. Trimming took off 1 base at V and 4 bases at J, with 9 bases between the two ends. In DNA, the CDR3 is TGTGCCAGCAGCTTAGTGCGGACGGCAGATACGCAGTATTTT. It is translated as CASSLVRTADTQYF.

The CDR3 sequence is CASSPGRDTRFF. The CDR3, as DNA: TGTGCCAGCAGCCCAGGCCGGGACACACGGTTCTTC. The chain has TRBV12-3 or TRBV12-4 and TRBJ2-1; tentative D call: TRBD1 (6 bases). V gave up 6 bases and J gave up 15 bases, with 18 bases separating them. The length of the CDR3 is 12 residues.

The chain couples TRBV7-8 to TRBJ2-1, with D unclear. The V end lost 1 base, the J end lost 6 bases, and 16 bases lay between the germline ends. Germline lookup yields CDR1 SGHVS and CDR2 FQNEAQ. The CDR3 contains 16 residues. CDR3 DNA: TGTGCCAGCAGCTTAGGAGCCTGGACCCCAACCAATGAGCAGTTCTTC. Translation gives CASSLGAWTPTNEQFF.

The gene calls are TRBV25-1 and TRBJ2-5; perhaps TRBD1 as D (6 bases). Per the germline V gene, CDR1 is MGHDK and CDR2 is SYGVNS. Between the trimmed V and J ends, which lost 6 bases and 3 bases, there was a span of 23 bases. CDR3 size: 17 residues. The CDR3 here is CASSPRGGNRVEETQYF. The CDR3 nucleotides read TGTGCCAGCAGCCCAAGGGGTGGGAACAGGGTGGAAGAGACCCAGTACTTC. Based on the CDR3 plus reference TRBV25-1 and TRBJ2-5, the full variable domain is EADIYQTPRYLVIGTGKKITLECSQTMGHDKMYWYQQDPGMELHLIHYSYGVNSTEKGDLSSESTVSRIRTEHFPLTLESARPSHTSQYLCASSPRGGNRVEETQYFGPGTRLLVL.

The table lists this clonotype with many counts. This chain joins TRBV20-1 and TRBJ1-6; possibly TRBD1 for D (6 bases). The V end lost 0 bases, the J end lost 5 bases, and 20 bases lay between the germline ends. Looked up from germline, CDR1 is DFQATT and CDR2 is SNEGSKA (reference sequence). This CDR3 spans 18 amino acids. The DNA for the CDR3 is TGCAGTGCTAGAGATACATCTTTTGGGGACATGCATAATTCACCCCTCCACTTT. Translation gives CSARDTSFGDMHNSPLHF.

There are many counts of this clonotype. The chain employs TRBV6-1 and TRBJ1-2; TRBD1 matches at 11 bases. This CDR3 has 15 residues. The junction had 6 bases not matched to a gene; V was cut back by 5 bases and J by 4 bases. The germline V gene has CDR1 MNHNS and CDR2 SASEGT. The CDR3 DNA is TGTGCCAGCAGTTTCCGGACAGGGGGCATCTATGGCTACACCTTC. It specifies CASSFRTGGIYGYTF.

In its sample, this clonotype was seen a few times. The chain is built from TRBV5-1 and TRBJ1-2, with D hard to call. CDR1 and CDR2 from the germline V gene are SGHRS and YFSETQ. Trimming took off 1 base at V and 3 bases at J, with 7 bases between the two ends. The CDR3 is made up of 13 amino acids. CDR3 DNA sequence: TGCGCCAGCAGCTTGTCCGGGGACTATGGCTACACCTTC. As protein: CASSLSGDYGYTF. Filled out from reference TRBV5-1 and TRBJ1-2, the complete variable domain reads KAGVTQTPRYLIKTRGQQVTLSCSPISGHRSVSWYQQTPGQGLQFLFEYFSETQRNKGNFPGRFSGRQFSNSRSEMNVSTLELGDSALYLCASSLSGDYGYTFGSGTRLTVV.

In its sample, this clonotype was seen a few times. The genes are TRBV30 and TRBJ1-1; D remains ambiguous. CDR3 length: 16 residues. The germline V gene encodes CDR1 GTSNPN and CDR2 SVGIG (reference sequence). Trimming shortened V by 0 bases and J by 4 bases, and 18 bases separated the two germline ends. CDR3 loop: CAWSVDAPGGVTEAFF. DNA of the CDR3: TGTGCCTGGAGTGTTGATGCTCCGGGCGGTGTCACTGAAGCTTTCTTT.

The chain combines TRBV9 with TRBJ2-1, with TRBD2 as a possible D gene (6 bases). CDR1 and CDR2 (germline): SGDLS, YYNGEE. V was cut by 0 bases and J by 0 bases, with 10 bases left in between. The CDR3 runs to 16 residues. The CDR3 nucleotides read TGTGCCAGCAGCGTAGACGGGAGCAGCTCCTACAATGAGCAGTTCTTC. This codes for CASSVDGSSSYNEQFF.

This sequence joins TRBV24-1 and TRBJ2-3; the D call may be TRBD1 or TRBD2 (6 bases each). This CDR3 has 12 amino acids. Trimming removed 7 bases from V and 4 bases from J, with 8 bases in between. Germline values: CDR1 KGHDR, CDR2 SFDVKD. In nucleotides, the CDR3 is TGTGCCACCAGAGGGGGGCCAGATACGCAGTATTTT. This gives the protein CATRGGPDTQYF.

The chain is built from TRBV12-3 or TRBV12-4 and TRBJ1-2; D uncertain. Trimming left V 1 base short and J 4 bases short, with 10 bases between. This CDR3 has 14 amino acids. The CDR3 reads CASSLVQETYGYTF. The CDR3 region has the DNA TGTGCCAGCAGTTTAGTGCAGGAGACCTATGGCTACACCTTC.

This clonotype was found a few times. The CDR3 loop is CSVAQGIGEPLMNTEAFF. The DNA for the CDR3 is TGCAGCGTTGCCCAAGGGATTGGGGAACCTCTCATGAACACTGAAGCTTTCTTT. The chain recombines TRBV29-1 with TRBJ1-1; the D is unclear. The length of the CDR3 is 18 residues. V was pared by 4 bases and J by 0 bases, with 24 bases between. CDR1 and CDR2 from the germline V gene are SQVTM and ANQGSEA.

The V call is TRBV5-1, the J call TRBJ2-1; D possibly corresponds to TRBD1 (5 bases). V was trimmed by 5 bases and J by 4 bases, leaving 19 bases between them. The CDR3 sequence is 16 residues long. Germline V gene data show CDR1 as SGHRS and CDR2 as YFSETQ. The CDR3 DNA reads as TGCGCCAGCAGATCCCAACCGGACACCTTATACAATGAGCAGTTCTTC. Amino acid sequence: CASRSQPDTLYNEQFF.

This sequence joins TRBV7-2 and TRBJ1-5; D unclear. This CDR3 contains 16 residues. In germline, CDR1 is SGHTA, CDR2 FQGNSA. Trimming cost V 1 base and J 0 bases, with 10 bases left between them. The CDR3 DNA is TGTGCCAGCAGCTTAGAGGAAGGCCTTAGCAATCAGCCCCAGCATTTT. This sequence encodes CASSLEEGLSNQPQHF. The entire variable domain, with the rest obtained from reference TRBV7-2 and TRBJ1-5, is as follows: GAGVSQSPSNKVTEKGKDVELRCDPISGHTALYWYRQSLGQGLEFLIYFQGNSAPDKSGLPSDRFSAERTGGSVSTLTIQRTQQEDSAVYLCASSLEEGLSNQPQHFGDGTRLSIL.

This clonotype appeared a single time. V gene TRBV7-9 combines with J gene TRBJ2-5; 8 bases match TRBD1. V shed 11 bases and J 3 bases; nucleotides not matched to a gene: 8. In germline, CDR1 is SEHNR, CDR2 FQNEAQ (reference sequence). This CDR3 is 13 amino acids long. CDR3: CASEEGQEETQYF. DNA for the CDR3: TGTGCCTCTGAAGAGGGACAGGAAGAGACCCAGTACTTC.

The CDR3 DNA sequence: TGCAGTGCTAGGGCCAACGATTGGGCAGTTAACTATGGCTACACCTTC. Amino acids: CSARANDWAVNYGYTF. This chain connects TRBV20-1 to TRBJ1-2; D unresolved. The V and J ends lost 3 bases and 1 base respectively, with 18 bases between them. Germline CDR1 is DFQATT and CDR2 is SNEGSKA (reference sequence). This CDR3 is 16 amino acids long.

In its sample, this clonotype was seen a few times. The V call is TRBV7-9, the J call TRBJ1-1; D is undetermined. The CDR3 length is 12 residues. V was trimmed by 5 bases and J by 1 base, leaving 5 bases between them. Germline lookup yields CDR1 SEHNR and CDR2 FQNEAQ (reference sequence). This CDR3 is CASSRTNTEAFF. The CDR3 coding sequence is TGTGCCAGCAGCCGTACGAACACTGAAGCTTTCTTT.

This clonotype was detected only a few times. The chain links TRBV29-1 to TRBJ1-1; maybe TRBD1 (5 bases). The germline V gene has CDR1 SQVTM and CDR2 ANQGSEA. The CDR3 spans 13 residues. Trimming removed 6 bases from V and 0 bases from J, with 11 bases in between. DNA for the CDR3: TGCAGCGTCAGGCTGACAGTGAACACTGAAGCTTTCTTT. Amino acid sequence: CSVRLTVNTEAFF. The full variable domain, with the rest looked up from reference TRBV29-1 and TRBJ1-1, is SAVISQKPSRDICQRGTSLTIQCQVDSQVTMMFWYRQQPGQSLTLIATANQGSEATYESGFVIDKFPISRPNLTFSTLTVSNMSPEDSSIYLCSVRLTVNTEAFFGQGTRLTVV.

This clonotype has just a few counts. The chain carries TRBV7-9 and TRBJ1-1; D gene ambiguous. V gave up 3 bases and J gave up 5 bases, with 10 bases separating them. CDR1 is SEHNR and CDR2 is FQNEAQ in the germline V gene (reference sequence). The CDR3 has 13 amino acids. The DNA for the CDR3 is TGTGCCAGCAGCTTCTGGTCCCTTACTGAAGCTTTCTTT. Translated: CASSFWSLTEAFF.

The chain uses TRBV4-3 and TRBJ2-2, with D uncertain. Germline CDR1 is LGHNA and CDR2 is YSLEER. Trimming stripped 3 bases from V and 4 bases from J, with 9 bases between. The CDR3 totals 14 residues. As DNA, the CDR3 is TGCGCCAGCAGCCAGGAACAGTTCACCGGGGAGCTGTTTTTT. This translates into CASSQEQFTGELFF.

The chain employs TRBV3-1 and TRBJ2-7; no clear D. Trimming cost V 0 bases and J 5 bases, with 5 bases left between them. The CDR3 contains 12 residues. CDR1 is LGHDT, CDR2 YNNKEL, per germline (reference sequence). CDR3 in amino acids: CASSQERNEQYF. The CDR3 DNA sequence: TGTGCCAGCAGCCAAGAGAGAAACGAGCAGTACTTC.

This chain joins TRBV12-3 or TRBV12-4 and TRBJ2-2, with 8 bases lining up with TRBD2. The CDR3 extends over 17 amino acids. Trimming at V came to 6 bases and at J to 3 bases, leaving 12 bases not matched to a gene. In DNA, the CDR3 is TGTGCCAGCAGCCGATTAGCCGGTAGCGGGGACACCGGGGAGCTGTTTTTT. Translated: CASSRLAGSGDTGELFF.

The CDR3 nucleotides read TGTGCCAGCAGTGATGAAGGGTGGACTAGAGAGTTCTTC. This translates into CASSDEGWTREFF. The chain couples TRBV25-1 to TRBJ2-1, with TRBD2 identical over 7 bases. Trimming removed 3 bases from V and 14 bases from J; junction bases left unmatched: 10. The CDR3 is 13 residues long. Looked up from germline, CDR1 is MGHDK and CDR2 is SYGVNS.